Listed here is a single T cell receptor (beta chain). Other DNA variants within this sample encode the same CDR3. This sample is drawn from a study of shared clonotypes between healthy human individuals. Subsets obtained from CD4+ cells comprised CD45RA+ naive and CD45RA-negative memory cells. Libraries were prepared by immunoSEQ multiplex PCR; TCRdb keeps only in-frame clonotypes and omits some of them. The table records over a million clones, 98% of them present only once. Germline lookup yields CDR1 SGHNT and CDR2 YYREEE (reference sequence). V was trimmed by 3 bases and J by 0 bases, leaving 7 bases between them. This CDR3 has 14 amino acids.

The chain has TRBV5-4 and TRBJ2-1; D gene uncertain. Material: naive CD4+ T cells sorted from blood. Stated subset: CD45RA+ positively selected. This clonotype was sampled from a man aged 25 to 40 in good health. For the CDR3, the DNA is TGTGCCAGCAGCTCTCGGAGCTCCTACAATGAGCAGTTCTTC. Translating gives CASSSRSSYNEQFF.